These 11 T cell receptor beta chains were all obtained from the same sample, sequenced in a study of control samples from healthy donors and cancer patients. Libraries were prepared by immunoSEQ multiplex PCR; TCRdb keeps only in-frame clonotypes and omits some of them. This sample carries 150,000 to 200,000 clones, approximately 90% of them seen once, and the ten largest clones take about 12%. Material: blood. Source of these receptors: a man aged 25-45 years in good health.

V is TRBV5-1 and J is TRBJ2-5; D call uncertain. The germline V and J ends were trimmed by 0 bases and 5 bases, with 14 bases remaining between them. The V gene's germline CDR1 is SGHRS and CDR2 YFSETQ. The CDR3 runs 15 residues. The CDR3 nucleotides read TGCGCCAGCAGCTTGGGGACCGTAAAACTGGAGACCCAGTACTTC. Protein product: CASSLGTVKLETQYF. Using reference TRBV5-1 and TRBJ2-5 for the parts outside the CDR3, the full variable domain is KAGVTQTPRYLIKTRGQQVTLSCSPISGHRSVSWYQQTPGQGLQFLFEYFSETQRNKGNFPGRFSGRQFSNSRSEMNVSTLELGDSALYLCASSLGTVKLETQYFGPGTRLLVL.

The rearrangement links TRBV9 to TRBJ2-7; D is unresolved. Germline lookup yields CDR1 SGDLS and CDR2 YYNGEE. V lost 0 bases and J 0 bases, leaving 7 bases between the germline ends. This CDR3 is 14 amino acids long. The DNA for the CDR3 is TGTGCCAGCAGCGTAGATTACAGCTCCTACGAGCAGTACTTC. It encodes CASSVDYSSYEQYF.

This clone was seen more than once but under ten times. The rearrangement joins TRBV13 to TRBJ1-1; 7 bases line up with TRBD1. Trimming removed 5 bases from V and 0 bases from J; junction bases left unmatched: 6. The germline CDR1 and CDR2 sequences are PRHDT and FYEKMQ (reference sequence). The CDR3 spans 15 residues. This CDR3 is CASSGDRALNTEAFF. In nucleotides, the CDR3 is TGTGCCAGCAGCGGCGACAGGGCTTTGAACACTGAAGCTTTCTTT.

The rearrangement links TRBV9 to TRBJ2-2; maybe TRBD1 (5 bases). CDR3 size: 14 residues. Germline CDR1 and CDR2: SGDLS and YYNGEE. Trimming shortened V by 1 base and J by 6 bases, and 10 bases separated the two germline ends. The DNA of the CDR3 is TGTGCCAGCAGCGTACAAGGGGTATCCGGGGAGCTGTTTTTT. Its protein is CASSVQGVSGELFF.

The chain links TRBV29-1 to TRBJ2-1; possible D gene TRBD1, 8 bases. Looked up from germline, CDR1 is SQVTM and CDR2 is ANQGSEA. This CDR3 region has 15 residues. Trimming removed 4 bases at V and 6 bases at J, with 19 bases between. The CDR3 DNA reads as TGCAGCGTTGGGACAGGGAAAACGGGGGGCAATGAGCAGTTCTTC. Translating gives CSVGTGKTGGNEQFF.

The J gene is TRBJ1-2, the V gene TRBV14; D not resolved. V was trimmed by 4 bases and J by 3 bases, leaving 15 bases between them. Germline values: CDR1 SGHDN, CDR2 FVKESK. This CDR3 has 15 amino acids. The CDR3 loop is CASSLSFSSYYGYTF. In nucleotides, the CDR3 is TGTGCCAGCAGCCTAAGCTTTAGCAGTTACTATGGCTACACCTTC.

The V gene is TRBV3-1 (or the pseudogene TRBV3-2), the J gene TRBJ2-4, with 8 bases aligning to TRBD2. The CDR3 spans 18 residues. Germline V gene lookup returns CDR1 LGHDT and CDR2 YNNKEL (reference sequence). Unmatched junction bases numbered 12, after V lost 0 bases and J lost 5 bases. The CDR3 DNA reads TGTGCCAGCAGCCAAGATCGGGGTCGGGAGGGCCGGGAAAACATTCAGTACTTC. This gives the protein CASSQDRGREGRENIQYF.

The V gene is TRBV4-1, the J gene TRBJ1-3, with D hard to call. This CDR3 comprises 17 residues. The germline gives CDR1 MGHRA, CDR2 YSYEKL. Between the trimmed V and J ends, which lost 2 bases and 1 base, there was a span of 15 bases. The CDR3 here is CASSQPLRGISGNTIYF. Written as DNA, the CDR3 is TGCGCCAGCAGCCAACCCCTTCGAGGCATATCTGGAAACACCATATATTTT.

A few counts support this clone. Distinct nucleotide sequences in the sample also encode this CDR3. The chain joins TRBV19 to TRBJ1-5, with a possible D match to TRBD1 (5 bases). The germline CDR1 and CDR2 sequences are LNHDA and SQIVND (reference sequence). This CDR3 comprises 13 residues. The V gene lost 3 bases and the J gene lost 5 bases, with 8 bases spanning the gap. CDR3 protein: CASSIRADQPQHF. As DNA, the CDR3 is TGTGCCAGTAGTATCAGGGCAGATCAGCCCCAGCATTTT.

The chain employs TRBV30 and TRBJ2-7; D tentatively fits TRBD1 or TRBD2 (5 bases each). The V gene lost 2 bases and the J gene lost 13 bases, with 18 bases spanning the gap. The CDR3 is 12 amino acids. Germline V gene data show CDR1 as GTSNPN and CDR2 as SVGIG (reference sequence). The CDR3 nucleotides are TGTGCCTGGAGTCCGAGAACCGGGACGGAATACTTC. Translated, it gives CAWSPRTGTEYF.

The genes are TRBV9 and TRBJ2-1; D is unclear. Per the germline V gene, CDR1 is SGDLS and CDR2 is YYNGEE. V lost 1 base to trimming and J lost 7 bases, with 18 bases between them. The CDR3 is 16 residues long. The CDR3 DNA reads TGTGCCAGCAGCGTAAGTCTTCAATCCCTCGGGAATGAGCAGTTCTTC. Translated: CASSVSLQSLGNEQFF.